This T cell receptor (beta chain) was identified in a study of blood T cells in healthy people across ages. This CDR3 contains 15 residues. Trimming stripped 1 base from V and 1 base from J, with 7 bases between. Germline CDR1 SSHAT, CDR2 FNYEAQ (reference sequence). This clonotype has more than one count but fewer than ten. As yet, its antigen is unknown. Primers used in a second PCR of roughly 6 to 11 cycles were a sample-barcoded 5' primer and a J-beta primer mix. TCRdb used MiXCR to reprocess the 5' RACE reads, holding one entry per CDR3 protein. The table records 600,000 to 650,000 distinct CDR3 sequences, approximately 59% of them present only once. Study findings and constraints: Percentage of naive T cells showed a strong correlation with TCR beta diversity.

The chain combines TRBV7-7 with TRBJ2-2; no firm D call. This receptor was taken from a man between 60 and 75 years old in good health. The sequencing sample was made of blood. The CDR3 DNA sequence: TGTGCCAGCAGCTTAGGGCCCCAGAACACCGGGGAGCTGTTTTTT. Its protein is CASSLGPQNTGELFF.